This T cell receptor beta chain was documented in a study of lymphopenia after photon versus proton radiotherapy. The protocol was immunoSEQ multiplex PCR, while the TCRdb copy is restricted to in-frame clones and leaves out a portion. The table has 150,000 to 200,000 clones, roughly nine tenths seen once. The CDR3 runs to 12 residues. Germline assignment: CDR1 SQVTM and CDR2 ANQGSEA. V was clipped by 7 bases and J by 9 bases, with 16 bases between them. The chain couples TRBV29-1 to TRBJ2-1; maybe TRBD1 (6 bases). This sequence was found in a man between 45 and 60 years old with gastric cancer. Specimen: peripheral blood, collected from a patient treated with photon-based radiotherapy. CDR3 DNA sequence: TGCAGCGCCTTACAGTTAGGGGGTGAGCAGTTCTTC. It is translated as CSALQLGGEQFF.